Following are 20 T cell receptor beta chains from one sample sequenced in a study of cytomegalovirus exposure and HLA in healthy donors. This PCR relied on a set of 60 Vbeta primers and 13 Jbeta primers. Profiling relied on immunoSEQ multiplex PCR, and the TCRdb table lists in-frame clones only, not all of them. The table records around 88,000 clones, 77% of them present only once. Source material: PBMCs. Every receptor here comes from a man aged 50-60 years in good health and CMV-seropositive.

The J gene is TRBJ2-3, the V gene TRBV30; possibly TRBD1 for D (5 bases). The CDR3 consists of 12 residues. In germline, CDR1 is GTSNPN, CDR2 SVGIG (reference sequence). In DNA form, the CDR3 reads TGTGTTGGGGCAGTCAGCACAGATACGCAGTATTTT. It yields the protein CVGAVSTDTQYF.

As to this clone: A read error may account for a junction end that differs from germline. The chain recombines TRBV4-2 with TRBJ1-1; D gene uncertain. This CDR3 has 13 amino acids. CDR1 LGHNA and CDR2 YNFKEQ come from the germline V gene. The CDR3 spells CASSQEKERAVSF. CDR3 nucleotides: TGTGCCAGCAGCCAAGAAAAGGAGCGTGCAGTTTCTTTT.

The rearrangement uses TRBV6-1 and TRBJ2-3, with TRBD2 matching 8 bases. V was pared by 6 bases and J by 0 bases, with 5 bases of the junction left unmatched. The CDR3 has 15 residues. CDR1 MNHNS and CDR2 SASEGT come from the germline V gene. The CDR3, as DNA: TGTGCCAGCAGACGAGCGGGAGCTAGCACAGATACGCAGTATTTT. This translates into CASRRAGASTDTQYF.

Concerning this clone: The germline gene is not matched at one end of the junction; a read error may be the cause. The chain carries TRBV27 and TRBJ1-2; 7 bases are shared with TRBD1. This CDR3 has 16 amino acids. Per germline, CDR1 MNHEY and CDR2 SMNVEV (reference sequence). CDR3 nucleotides: TGTGCCAGCAGTCCTGGACAGGCCCTCGTTAACTATGGCTACCCCTTC. Residues: CASSPGQALVNYGYPF.

This clone was found once. J is TRBJ2-2 and V is TRBV7-2; 8 nucleotides align to TRBD2. V gave up 1 base and J gave up 3 bases; unmatched junction bases: 1. The CDR3 runs 15 residues. Germline V gene lookup returns CDR1 SGHTA and CDR2 FQGNSA. The CDR3 DNA reads as TGTGCCAGCAGCTTAGTTAGCGGGGACACCGGGGAGCTGTTTTTT. Amino acid sequence: CASSLVSGDTGELFF.

This chain uses TRBV6-5 with TRBJ1-2; 11 bases are shared with TRBD1. With V trimmed by 2 bases and J by 7 bases, 6 bases remained unmatched. CDR1 and CDR2 (germline): MNHEY, SVGAGI. The CDR3 is 15 amino acids. CDR3 protein: CASSYGGTGGLGYTF. CDR3 DNA: TGTGCCAGCAGTTACGGAGGGACAGGGGGGCTTGGCTACACCTTC.

In its sample, this clone was seen once. The chain couples TRBV18 to TRBJ2-7; D is uncertain. V lost 6 bases to trimming and J lost 4 bases, with 16 bases between them. The germline gives CDR1 KGHSH, CDR2 LQKENI. The CDR3 spans 14 residues. The CDR3 region is CASSRSRASYEQYF. The CDR3 DNA reads TGTGCCAGCTCCCGTTCTCGAGCGTCTTACGAGCAGTACTTC.

The genes are TRBV9 and TRBJ2-5, with 10 bases identical to TRBD2. Germline-derived CDR1 and CDR2 are SGDLS and YYNGEE. This CDR3 has 15 residues. Trimming took 4 bases from V and 1 from J; bases not matched to a gene: 4. The CDR3 protein is CASSLSGGSQETQYF. CDR3 bases: TGTGCCAGCAGCCTTAGCGGGGGGAGCCAAGAGACCCAGTACTTC.

The rearrangement joins TRBV9 to TRBJ2-7, with D perhaps TRBD1 (6 bases). This CDR3 contains 17 residues. Germline V lookup: CDR1 SGDLS, CDR2 YYNGEE. V lost 0 bases, J lost 2 bases, and 18 bases lay in between. CDR3 nucleotides: TGTGCCAGCAGCGTAGATACGACAGGACACCGTACCTACGAGCAGTACTTC. Protein: CASSVDTTGHRTYEQYF. Full variable domain (missing parts from reference TRBV9 and TRBJ2-7): DSGVTQTPKHLITATGQRVTLRCSPRSGDLSVYWYQQSLDQGLQFLIQYYNGEERAKGNILERFSAQQFPDLHSELNLSSLELGDSALYFCASSVDTTGHRTYEQYFGPGTRLTVT.

The chain joins TRBV27 to TRBJ2-7; no clear D. CDR3 length equals 13 residues. V was pared by 3 bases and J by 3 bases, with 9 bases between. Per the germline V gene, CDR1 is MNHEY and CDR2 is SMNVEV (reference sequence). The CDR3 is CASSFGRNYEQYF. As DNA, the CDR3 is TGTGCCAGCAGTTTCGGCAGGAACTACGAGCAGTACTTC.

A word on this clone: The junction does not match germline at one end; this may be a read error. J is TRBJ1-5 and V is TRBV5-6; 9 bases align to TRBD1. The CDR3 has 15 residues. Per the germline V gene, CDR1 is SGHDT and CDR2 is YYEEEE. DNA of the CDR3: TGTGCCAGCAGCTTGGCCTGGGACAGGGTAAGGCCCCAGAATTTT. Encoded protein: CASSLAWDRVRPQNF.

This clone was seen a few times. The chain recombines TRBV4-3 with TRBJ2-7; no clear D. Germline CDR1 is LGHNA and CDR2 is YSLEER. The CDR3 covers 15 residues. V was trimmed by 3 bases and J by 4 bases, leaving 16 bases between them. The CDR3 spells CASSHTVISQYEQYF. As DNA, the CDR3 is TGCGCCAGCAGCCACACAGTAATTTCCCAGTACGAGCAGTACTTC.

The chain recombines TRBV9 with TRBJ2-7; 7 positions agree with TRBD2. J was trimmed by 2 bases and V by 0 bases; bases with no gene match: 5. The CDR3 runs to 15 residues. CDR1 and CDR2 (germline): SGDLS, YYNGEE. The CDR3 bases are TGTGCCAGCAGCGTAGCGGCGGGGGATACCTACGAGCAGTACTTC. This gives the protein CASSVAAGDTYEQYF.

This rearrangement joins TRBV7-9 to TRBJ2-7; tentative D call: TRBD2 (6 bases). CDR3 length equals 12 residues. The germline V and J ends were trimmed by 5 bases and 7 bases, with 12 bases remaining between them. CDR1 and CDR2 from the germline V gene are SEHNR and FQNEAQ (reference sequence). CDR3 nucleotides: TGTGCCAGCAGCCGCCGGAGGGATGAGCAGTACTTC. It yields the protein CASSRRRDEQYF. Together with reference TRBV7-9 and TRBJ2-7, the CDR3 gives the full variable domain: DTGVSQNPRHKITKRGQNVTFRCDPISEHNRLYWYRQTLGQGPEFLTYFQNEAQLEKSRLLSDRFSAERPKGSFSTLEIQRTEQGDSAMYLCASSRRRDEQYFGPGTRLTVT.

The rearrangement joins TRBV28 to TRBJ2-3, with TRBD2 matching over 9 bases. V was pared by 5 bases and J by 4 bases, with 7 bases of the junction left unmatched. The CDR3 is 15 residues long. The germline gives CDR1 MDHEN, CDR2 SYDVKM. The CDR3: CASSLSGLASDTQYF. Written as DNA, the CDR3 is TGTGCCAGCAGTCTCTCGGGACTAGCATCAGATACGCAGTATTTT. Using reference TRBV28 and TRBJ2-3 for the parts outside the CDR3, the full variable domain is DVKVTQSSRYLVKRTGEKVFLECVQDMDHENMFWYRQDPGLGLRLIYFSYDVKMKEKGDIPEGYSVSREKKERFSLILESASTNQTSMYLCASSLSGLASDTQYFGPGTRLTVL.

This sequence joins TRBV6-5 and TRBJ2-7; TRBD1 agrees at 8 bases. With V trimmed by 2 bases and J by 0 bases, 3 bases remained unmatched. Germline loops: CDR1 MNHEY, CDR2 SVGAGI. This CDR3 is 15 amino acids long. The CDR3 sequence: CASSYRTGNSYEQYF. CDR3 DNA: TGTGCCAGCAGTTACCGGACAGGGAACTCCTACGAGCAGTACTTC.

This rearrangement joins TRBV29-1 to TRBJ2-3; tentatively, D is TRBD1 (6 bases). Germline V CDR1 and CDR2: SQVTM, ANQGSEA. This CDR3 has 14 amino acids. The V end was cut by 6 bases, the J end by 5 bases, with 18 bases between. CDR3 amino acids: CSVLSRGFEDTQYF. The CDR3 DNA reads as TGCAGCGTCCTCAGTAGGGGGTTCGAAGATACGCAGTATTTT.

This clone showed up just once. The chain employs TRBV18 and TRBJ2-7; 11 positions agree with TRBD1. J was trimmed by 7 bases and V by 3 bases; bases with no gene match: 8. Germline lookup yields CDR1 KGHSH and CDR2 LQKENI. This CDR3 has 15 amino acids. In nucleotides, the CDR3 is TGTGCCAGCTCACCCTCCGGACAGGGGGCGGGGGAGCAGTACTTC. Translated: CASSPSGQGAGEQYF.

This clone has only one observation. The genes are TRBV5-1 and TRBJ1-6; possible D gene TRBD1, 5 bases. From germline, CDR1 is SGHRS and CDR2 YFSETQ. CDR3 size: 14 residues. Trimming pared 0 bases from V and 10 bases from J, leaving 11 bases between. The CDR3 here is CASSLEPGWSPLHF. For the CDR3, the DNA is TGCGCCAGCAGCTTGGAGCCAGGGTGGTCACCCCTCCACTTT. The entire variable domain, with the rest obtained from reference TRBV5-1 and TRBJ1-6, is as follows: KAGVTQTPRYLIKTRGQQVTLSCSPISGHRSVSWYQQTPGQGLQFLFEYFSETQRNKGNFPGRFSGRQFSNSRSEMNVSTLELGDSALYLCASSLEPGWSPLHFGNGTRLTVT.

Comment on this clone: Mismatch with germline at one junction end may stem from a read error. V is TRBV2 and J is TRBJ1-2, with D tentatively TRBD1 (5 bases). CDR1 is SNHLY, CDR2 FYNNEI, per germline. The CDR3 extends over 13 amino acids. CDR3 loop: CASRGQEIYGYPF. Here the CDR3 DNA reads TGTGCCAGCAGGGGGCAGGAGATTTATGGCTACCCCTTC.